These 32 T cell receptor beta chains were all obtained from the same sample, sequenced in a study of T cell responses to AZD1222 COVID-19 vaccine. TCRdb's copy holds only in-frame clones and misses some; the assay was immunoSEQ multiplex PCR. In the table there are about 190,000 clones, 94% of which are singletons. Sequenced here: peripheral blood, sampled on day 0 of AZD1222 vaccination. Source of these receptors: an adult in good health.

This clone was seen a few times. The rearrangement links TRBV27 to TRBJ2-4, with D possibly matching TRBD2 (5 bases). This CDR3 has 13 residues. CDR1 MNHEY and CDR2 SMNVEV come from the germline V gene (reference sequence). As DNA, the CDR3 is TGTGAACTCGGGATGGCGGCCAAAAACATTCAGTACTTC. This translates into CELGMAAKNIQYF.

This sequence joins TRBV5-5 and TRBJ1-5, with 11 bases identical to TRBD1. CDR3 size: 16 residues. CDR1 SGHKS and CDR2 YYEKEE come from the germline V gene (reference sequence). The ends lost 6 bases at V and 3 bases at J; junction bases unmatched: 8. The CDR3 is CASNSGQGAINQPQHF. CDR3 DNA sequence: TGTGCCAGCAACTCAGGACAGGGGGCAATCAATCAGCCCCAGCATTTT.

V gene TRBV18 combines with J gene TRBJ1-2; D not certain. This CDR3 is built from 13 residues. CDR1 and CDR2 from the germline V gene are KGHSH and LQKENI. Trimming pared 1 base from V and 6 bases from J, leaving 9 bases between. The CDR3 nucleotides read TGTGCCAGCTCACCACAAGGGAGTGATGGCTACACCTTC. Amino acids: CASSPQGSDGYTF.

This CDR3 reads CASSPGVGYTF. Here the CDR3 DNA reads TGTGCCAGCAGCCCAGGGGTGGGCTACACCTTC. The chain joins TRBV28 to TRBJ1-2; a weak D match, TRBD1 (6 bases). The CDR3 is 11 amino acids. Trimming took 6 bases from V and 8 from J, leaving 10 bases between them. Per the germline V gene, CDR1 is MDHEN and CDR2 is SYDVKM.

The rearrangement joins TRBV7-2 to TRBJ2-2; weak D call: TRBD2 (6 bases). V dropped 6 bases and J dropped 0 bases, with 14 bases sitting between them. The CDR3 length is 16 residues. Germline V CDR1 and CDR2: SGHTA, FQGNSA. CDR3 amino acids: CASRLRSGANTGELFF. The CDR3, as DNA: TGTGCCAGCAGACTACGTAGCGGCGCGAACACCGGGGAGCTGTTTTTT. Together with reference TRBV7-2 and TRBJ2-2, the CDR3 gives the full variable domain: GAGVSQSPSNKVTEKGKDVELRCDPISGHTALYWYRQSLGQGLEFLIYFQGNSAPDKSGLPSDRFSAERTGGSVSTLTIQRTQQEDSAVYLCASRLRSGANTGELFFGEGSRLTVL.

The CDR3, as DNA: TGTGCCAGCAGCTTCTTTGGCCGTGGGGTCCATGAGCAGTTCTTC. Residues: CASSFFGRGVHEQFF. The V gene is TRBV5-6, the J gene TRBJ2-1; D uncertain. The CDR3 loop spans 15 amino acids. From germline, CDR1 is SGHDT and CDR2 YYEEEE. The germline V and J ends were trimmed by 2 bases and 8 bases, with 17 bases remaining between them.

The CDR3 loop is CASSISLTSGRIYNEQFF. The CDR3 DNA follows: TGTGCCAGTAGTATAAGTTTGACTAGCGGGAGGATTTACAATGAGCAGTTCTTC. The genes are TRBV19 and TRBJ2-1, with TRBD2 identical over 13 bases. Trimming removed 2 bases from V and 4 bases from J; junction bases left unmatched: 8. The V gene's germline CDR1 is LNHDA and CDR2 SQIVND (reference sequence). This CDR3 is 18 amino acids long.

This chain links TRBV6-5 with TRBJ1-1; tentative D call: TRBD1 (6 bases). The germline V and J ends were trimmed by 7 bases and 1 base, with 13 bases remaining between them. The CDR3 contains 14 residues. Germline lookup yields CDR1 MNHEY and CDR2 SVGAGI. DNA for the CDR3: TGTGCCAGCACTACGACAGGATGGAACACTGAAGCTTTCTTT. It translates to CASTTTGWNTEAFF.

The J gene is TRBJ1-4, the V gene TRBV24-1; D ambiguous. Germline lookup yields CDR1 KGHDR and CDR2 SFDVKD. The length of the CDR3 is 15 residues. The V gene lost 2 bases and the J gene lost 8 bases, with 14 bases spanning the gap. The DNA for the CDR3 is TGTGCCACCAGTGATTCCCGTGAGGGCTGGGAAAAACTGTTTTTT. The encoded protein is CATSDSREGWEKLFF.

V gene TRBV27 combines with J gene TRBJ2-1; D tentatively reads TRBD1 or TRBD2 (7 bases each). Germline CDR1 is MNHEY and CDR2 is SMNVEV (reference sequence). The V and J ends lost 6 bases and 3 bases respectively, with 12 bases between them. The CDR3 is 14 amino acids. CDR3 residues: CASSQGGVYNEQFF. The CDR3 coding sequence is TGTGCCAGCAGCCAGGGGGGGGTCTACAATGAGCAGTTCTTC.

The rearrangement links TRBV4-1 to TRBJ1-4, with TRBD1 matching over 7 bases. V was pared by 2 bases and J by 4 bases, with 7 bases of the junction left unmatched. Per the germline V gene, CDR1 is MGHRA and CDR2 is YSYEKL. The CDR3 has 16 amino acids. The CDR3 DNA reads TGCGCCAGCAGCCAACCCAGGGACAGTCGTAATGAAAAACTGTTTTTT. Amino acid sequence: CASSQPRDSRNEKLFF.

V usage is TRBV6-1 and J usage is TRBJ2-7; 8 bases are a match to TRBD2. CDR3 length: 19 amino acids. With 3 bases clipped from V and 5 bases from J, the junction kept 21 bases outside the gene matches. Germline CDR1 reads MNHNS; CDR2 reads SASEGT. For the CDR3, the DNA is TGTGCCAGCAGTGACCGGGGGGGGGCGAGTTGGACCCCCGTCCACGAGCAGTACTTC. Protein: CASSDRGGASWTPVHEQYF.

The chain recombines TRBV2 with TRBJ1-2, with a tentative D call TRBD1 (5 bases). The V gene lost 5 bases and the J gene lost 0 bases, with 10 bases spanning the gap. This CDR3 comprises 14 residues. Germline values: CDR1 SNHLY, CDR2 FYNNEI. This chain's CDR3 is CASSPGASNYGYTF. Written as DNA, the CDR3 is TGTGCCAGCAGTCCCGGGGCCTCTAACTATGGCTACACCTTC.

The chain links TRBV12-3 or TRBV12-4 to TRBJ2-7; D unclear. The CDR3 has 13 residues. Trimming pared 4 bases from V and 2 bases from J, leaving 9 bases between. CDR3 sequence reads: CASSYGGTYEQYF. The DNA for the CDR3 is TGTGCCAGCAGTTATGGCGGAACCTACGAGCAGTACTTC.

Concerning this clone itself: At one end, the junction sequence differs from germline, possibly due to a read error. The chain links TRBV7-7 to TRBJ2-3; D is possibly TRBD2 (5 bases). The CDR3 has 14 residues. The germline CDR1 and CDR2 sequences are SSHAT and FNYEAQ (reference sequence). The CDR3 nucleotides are TGTGCTAGCAGCCCGGGAAGTGGCACAGATACGCAGTATTTT. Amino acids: CASSPGSGTDTQYF.

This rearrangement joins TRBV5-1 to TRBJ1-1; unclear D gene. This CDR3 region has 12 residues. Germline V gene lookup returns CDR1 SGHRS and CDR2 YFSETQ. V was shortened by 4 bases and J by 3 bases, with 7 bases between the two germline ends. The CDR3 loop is CASSPDYTEAFF. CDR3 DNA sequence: TGCGCCAGCAGCCCTGACTACACTGAAGCTTTCTTT.

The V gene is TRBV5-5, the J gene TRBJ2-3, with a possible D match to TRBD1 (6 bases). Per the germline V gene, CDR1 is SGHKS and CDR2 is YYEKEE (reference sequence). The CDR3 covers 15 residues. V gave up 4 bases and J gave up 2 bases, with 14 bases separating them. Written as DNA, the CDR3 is TGTGCCAGCAGCGCGACAGGAGTAACCACAGATACGCAGTATTTT. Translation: CASSATGVTTDTQYF. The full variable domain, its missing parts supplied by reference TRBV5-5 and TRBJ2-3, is DAGVTQSPTHLIKTRGQQVTLRCSPISGHKSVSWYQQVLGQGPQFIFQYYEKEERGRGNFPDRFSARQFPNYSSELNVNALLLGDSALYLCASSATGVTTDTQYFGPGTRLTVL.

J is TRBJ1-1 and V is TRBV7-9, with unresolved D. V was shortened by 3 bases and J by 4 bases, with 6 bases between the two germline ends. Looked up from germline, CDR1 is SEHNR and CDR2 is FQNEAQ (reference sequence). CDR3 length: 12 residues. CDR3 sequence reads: CASSLYTTEAFF. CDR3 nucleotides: TGTGCCAGCAGCTTGTACACCACTGAAGCTTTCTTT. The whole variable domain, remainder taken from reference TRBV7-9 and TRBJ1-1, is DTGVSQNPRHKITKRGQNVTFRCDPISEHNRLYWYRQTLGQGPEFLTYFQNEAQLEKSRLLSDRFSAERPKGSFSTLEIQRTEQGDSAMYLCASSLYTTEAFFGQGTRLTVV.

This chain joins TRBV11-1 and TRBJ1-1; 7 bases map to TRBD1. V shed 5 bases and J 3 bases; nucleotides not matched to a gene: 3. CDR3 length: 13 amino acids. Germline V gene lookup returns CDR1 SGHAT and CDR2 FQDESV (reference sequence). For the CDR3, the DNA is TGTGCCAGCAGCCGAGACAGGGACACTGAAGCTTTCTTT. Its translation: CASSRDRDTEAFF.

The CDR3 DNA reads TGTGCCAGCAGTTTGACACGAAGGACCGGGGAGCTGTTTTTT. Translation gives CASSLTRRTGELFF. V usage is TRBV25-1 and J usage is TRBJ2-2; D remains unclear. Per the germline V gene, CDR1 is MGHDK and CDR2 is SYGVNS. Trimming shortened V by 5 bases and J by 5 bases, and 12 bases separated the two germline ends. The CDR3 contains 14 residues.

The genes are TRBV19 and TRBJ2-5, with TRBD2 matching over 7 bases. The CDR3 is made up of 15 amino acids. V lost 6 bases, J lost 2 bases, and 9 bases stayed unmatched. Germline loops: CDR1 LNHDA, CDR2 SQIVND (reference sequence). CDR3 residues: CASRMQAGLQETQYF. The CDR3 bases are TGTGCCAGTAGGATGCAAGCGGGACTACAAGAGACCCAGTACTTC.

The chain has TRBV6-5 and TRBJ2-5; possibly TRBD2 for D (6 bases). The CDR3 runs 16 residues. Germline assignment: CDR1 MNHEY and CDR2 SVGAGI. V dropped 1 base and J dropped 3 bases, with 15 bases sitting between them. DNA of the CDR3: TGTGCCAGCAGTTACTATTCGGGAGTTTGGGAAGAGACCCAGTACTTC. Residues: CASSYYSGVWEETQYF.

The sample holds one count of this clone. The CDR3 protein is CASTWDRGTYEAFF. CDR3 coding DNA: TGTGCCAGTACTTGGGACAGGGGAACCTATGAAGCTTTCTTT. The chain is built from TRBV19 and TRBJ1-1; TRBD1 agrees at 10 bases. The germline V gene has CDR1 LNHDA and CDR2 SQIVND (reference sequence). V lost 7 bases, J lost 7 bases, and 9 bases stayed unmatched. This CDR3 has 14 residues.

For the CDR3, the DNA is TGTGCCAGCTCACCTGGGATTAATCAGCCCCAGCATTTT. Amino acids: CASSPGINQPQHF. V and J are TRBV18 and TRBJ1-5; D is ambiguous. Between the trimmed V and J ends, which lost 3 bases and 4 bases, there was a span of 7 bases. The CDR3 extends over 13 amino acids. Germline V CDR1 and CDR2: KGHSH, LQKENI. Together with reference TRBV18 and TRBJ1-5, the CDR3 gives the full variable domain: NAGVMQNPRHLVRRRGQEARLRCSPMKGHSHVYWYRQLPEEGLKFMVYLQKENIIDESGMPKERFSAEFPKEGPSILRIQQVVRGDSAAYFCASSPGINQPQHFGDGTRLSIL.

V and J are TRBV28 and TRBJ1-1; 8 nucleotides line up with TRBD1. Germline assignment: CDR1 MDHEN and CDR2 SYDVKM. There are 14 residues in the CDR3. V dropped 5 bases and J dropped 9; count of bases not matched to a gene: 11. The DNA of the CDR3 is TGTGCCAGCAGTCAAAAAGGGACAGGTGGTAAAGCTTTCTTT. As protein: CASSQKGTGGKAFF. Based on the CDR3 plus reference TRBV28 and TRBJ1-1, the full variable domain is DVKVTQSSRYLVKRTGEKVFLECVQDMDHENMFWYRQDPGLGLRLIYFSYDVKMKEKGDIPEGYSVSREKKERFSLILESASTNQTSMYLCASSQKGTGGKAFFGQGTRLTVV.

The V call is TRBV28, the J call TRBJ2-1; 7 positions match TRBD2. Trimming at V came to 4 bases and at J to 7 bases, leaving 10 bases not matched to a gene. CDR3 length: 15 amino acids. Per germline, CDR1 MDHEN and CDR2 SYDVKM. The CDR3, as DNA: TGTGCCAGCAGTTCGACTAGCCGGAGGGTGAATGAGCAGTTCTTC. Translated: CASSSTSRRVNEQFF.

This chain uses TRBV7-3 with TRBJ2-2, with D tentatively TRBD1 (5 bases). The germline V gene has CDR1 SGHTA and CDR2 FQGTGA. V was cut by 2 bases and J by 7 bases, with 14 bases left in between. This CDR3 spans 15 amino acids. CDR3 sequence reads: CASSLRAGLGGELFF. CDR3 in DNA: TGTGCCAGCAGCTTACGGGCAGGGCTTGGCGGGGAGCTGTTTTTT.

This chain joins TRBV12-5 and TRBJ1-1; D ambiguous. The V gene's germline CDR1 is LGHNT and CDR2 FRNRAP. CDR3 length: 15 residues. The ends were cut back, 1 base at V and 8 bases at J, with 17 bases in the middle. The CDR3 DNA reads TGTGCTAGTGGTTTGGGAGCTGGAGGAACAGTCGAAGCTTTCTTT. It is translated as CASGLGAGGTVEAFF. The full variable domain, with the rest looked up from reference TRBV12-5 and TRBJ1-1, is DARVTQTPRHKVTEMGQEVTMRCQPILGHNTVFWYRQTMMQGLELLAYFRNRAPLDDSGMPKDRFSAEMPDATLATLKIQPSEPRDSAVYFCASGLGAGGTVEAFFGQGTRLTVV.

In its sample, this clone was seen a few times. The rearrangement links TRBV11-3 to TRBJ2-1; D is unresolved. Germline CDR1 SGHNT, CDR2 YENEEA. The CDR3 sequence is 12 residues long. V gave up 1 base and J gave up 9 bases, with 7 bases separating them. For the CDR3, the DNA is TGTGCCAGCAGCTTAGGGGTGGGTGAGCAGTTCTTC. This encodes CASSLGVGEQFF.

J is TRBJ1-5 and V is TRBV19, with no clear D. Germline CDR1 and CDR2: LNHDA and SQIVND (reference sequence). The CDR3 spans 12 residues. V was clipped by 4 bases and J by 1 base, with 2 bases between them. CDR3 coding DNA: TGTGCCAGTAGTAAAAGCAATCAGCCCCAGCATTTT. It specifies CASSKSNQPQHF.

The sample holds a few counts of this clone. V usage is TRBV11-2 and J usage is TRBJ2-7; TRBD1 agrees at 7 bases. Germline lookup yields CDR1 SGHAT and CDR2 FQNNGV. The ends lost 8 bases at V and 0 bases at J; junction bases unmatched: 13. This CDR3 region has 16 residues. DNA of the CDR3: TGTGCCAGCGCCCGGAGGACCCGGGACAGCTCCTACGAGCAGTACTTC. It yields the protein CASARRTRDSSYEQYF.

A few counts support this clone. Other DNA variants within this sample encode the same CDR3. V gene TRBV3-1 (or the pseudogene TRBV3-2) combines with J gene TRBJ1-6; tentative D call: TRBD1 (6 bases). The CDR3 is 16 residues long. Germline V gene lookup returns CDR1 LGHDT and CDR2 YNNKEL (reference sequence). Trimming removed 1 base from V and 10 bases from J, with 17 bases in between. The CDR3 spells CASSQGGRGNLSPLHF. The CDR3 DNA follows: TGTGCCAGCAGCCAAGGGGGCAGGGGTAATTTATCACCCCTCCACTTT.